This TCR beta chain was recorded in a study of control samples from healthy donors and cancer patients. The method was immunoSEQ multiplex PCR; TCRdb's version includes in-frame clones alone and lacks a portion of them. The sample holds about 140,000 clones; 94% are singletons and the top ten take roughly 13%. The CDR3 has 13 residues. Deletions cut 11 bases from V and 1 base from J, with 13 bases between. This clonotype was obtained from a middle-aged man in good health. The chain carries TRBV12-3 or TRBV12-4 and TRBJ2-3; D unresolved. Sequenced input: blood. The CDR3, as DNA: TGTGCCTCACTTCAGGAGCGCACAGATACGCAGTATTTT. It encodes CASLQERTDTQYF.